A selection of T cell receptor beta chains follows, all from one sample in a study of cytomegalovirus exposure and HLA in healthy donors. Assay: immunoSEQ multiplex PCR; the TCRdb copy retains only in-frame clones and omits some. Altogether some 140,000 clones are present, around 72% being singletons, with the ten largest covering 1.3%. The sample comprised PBMCs. These receptors were taken from a middle-aged woman in good health and CMV-seronegative. CDR3s include the opening cysteine and the closing phenylalanine or tryptophan. D genes are given only for firm matches. Rows give clone size only sometimes, using once, few, many, or a class for an expanded clone.

j_call | clone_size | v_call | d_call | cdr3_nt | cdr3_aa
TRBJ1-5 | few | TRBV6-5 | . | TGTGCCAGCAGTTACTCTTCTGGCCAGCCCCAGCATTTT | CASSYSSGQPQHF
TRBJ2-5 | . | TRBV18 | TRBD1 | TGTGCCAGCTCACTGAGACAGGGCCAAGAGACCCAGTACTTC | CASSLRQGQETQYF
TRBJ2-3 | once | TRBV18 | . | TGTGCCAGCTCACCACGGATAACAGGGTCATCTGTCTCAGATACGCAGTATTTT | CASSPRITGSSVSDTQYF
TRBJ2-1 | . | TRBV18 | TRBD2 | TGTGCCAGCTCCCCGGGACTAGCGGGTGAGCAGTTCTTC | CASSPGLAGEQFF
TRBJ2-3 | once | TRBV4-1 | . | TGCGCCAGCAGCCAAGTCTCCGAGCGAGATACGCAGTATTTT | CASSQVSERDTQYF
TRBJ1-1 | . | TRBV6-5 | . | TGTGCCAGCAGGCTCTTGTGGGCCACTGAAGCTTTCTTT | CASRLLWATEAFF
TRBJ1-2 | . | TRBV28 | TRBD1 | TGTGCCAGCAGTTCACACAGGGGGTCGGGCTATGGCTACACCTTC | CASSSHRGSGYGYTF
TRBJ1-4 | . | TRBV2 | TRBD1 | TGTGCCAGCAGTGCCCTAGACAGGGAAGGTGGCGAAAAACTGTTTTTT | CASSALDREGGEKLFF
TRBJ1-4 | few | TRBV29-1 | . | TGCAGCGTTGAAGATACCGGTGAAAAACTGTTTTTT | CSVEDTGEKLFF
TRBJ2-3 | . | TRBV7-6 | . | TGTGCCAGCAGTGCGCGGGACACAGATACGCAGTATTTT | CASSARDTDTQYF
TRBJ2-2 | . | TRBV7-9 | . | TGTGCCAGCAGCTTAGTCCCAGCCGGGGAGCTGTTTTTT | CASSLVPAGELFF
TRBJ2-7 | few | TRBV5-6 | . | TGTGCCAGCAGCTACATCGACGAGCAGTACTTC | CASSYIDEQYF
TRBJ2-7 | once | TRBV4-2 | . | TGTGCCAGCAGCCAAGATAGTTCCTTCTACGAGCAGTACTTC | CASSQDSSFYEQYF
TRBJ1-1 | . | TRBV4-3 | . | TGCGCCAGCAGCCAAGTTCATTTGAACACTGAAGCTTTCTTT | CASSQVHLNTEAFF
TRBJ1-1 | . | TRBV2 | TRBD1 | TGTGCCAGCAGCGGACAGGCCCAAATGAACACTGAAGCTTTCTTT | CASSGQAQMNTEAFF
TRBJ2-5 | . | TRBV7-2 | . | TGTGCCAGCAGCTTAGCCCAGGGGACGGGAGAGACCCAGTACTTC | CASSLAQGTGETQYF
TRBJ2-7 | . | TRBV27 | . | TGTGCCAGCAGTTTAAGTAGGGGCTCCGAGCAGTACTTC | CASSLSRGSEQYF
TRBJ1-2 | . | TRBV5-4 | . | TGTGCCAGCAGATCTTTCACAGGTGTTGGCTACACCTTC | CASRSFTGVGYTF
TRBJ2-3 | . | TRBV2 | TRBD1 | TGTGCCAGCAGTGGAACGGGACAGGGCGTAGATACGCAGTATTTT | CASSGTGQGVDTQYF
TRBJ1-1 | . | TRBV28 | . | TGTGCCAGCAGTGGGTCGGGGACTGAAGCTTTCTTT | CASSGSGTEAFF
TRBJ1-2 | . | TRBV20-1 | . | TGCAGTGCTAGAAGGACTTATGGCTACACCTTC | CSARRTYGYTF
TRBJ2-7 | once | TRBV18 | . | TGTGCCAGCTCAGAGAAGTACGAGCAGTACTTC | CASSEKYEQYF
TRBJ1-2 | few | TRBV10-3 | . | TGTGCCATCAGTGAGTCGCGGCGGTTCTATGGCTACACCTTC | CAISESRRFYGYTF
TRBJ2-1 | . | TRBV11-2 | TRBD2 | TGTGCCACCCGAGCGGGGGGGTACAATGAGCAGTTCTTC | CATRAGGYNEQFF
TRBJ2-7 | once | TRBV7-6 | . | TGTGCCAGCAGCCGAGGGCAGGGGCAGGATCGCGAGCAGTACTTC | CASSRGQGQDREQYF
TRBJ2-5 | . | TRBV7-3 | . | TGTGCCAGCAGCTCAATGGCGGGGAACGGAGAGACCCAGTACTTC | CASSSMAGNGETQYF
TRBJ2-5 | . | TRBV19 | TRBD1 | TGTGCCAGTAGTACATTCGGACAGGGAGAGACCCAGTACTTC | CASSTFGQGETQYF